Sequencing of this TCR beta chain was carried out in a study of shared clonotypes between healthy human individuals. The germline V and J ends were trimmed by 5 bases and 2 bases, with 13 bases remaining between them. There are 16 residues in the CDR3. Per germline, CDR1 LNHDA and CDR2 SQIVND (reference sequence). The data were produced by immunoSEQ multiplex PCR, yet TCRdb's version contains in-frame clones alone and is incomplete. The profile shows 2 million to 3 million clones, roughly 93% of them singletons. Sequencing was done on a sample of naive CD4+ T cells from PBMCs. As to subset: CD45RA+ positively selected. The chain links TRBV19 to TRBJ2-6; unclear D gene. The receptor comes from a man aged 18 to 30 in good health. Some clones in this sample may be carry-over from other donors' samples. The CDR3 sequence: CASSLRTEPGANVLTF. Here the CDR3 DNA reads TGTGCCAGTAGTCTTCGGACGGAGCCTGGGGCCAACGTCCTGACTTTC.